These T cell receptor beta chains were read from a single sample in a study of T cells in localized non-small cell lung cancer. Using immunoSEQ multiplex PCR, the repertoire was profiled, and TCRdb retains in-frame clones only, with some absent. The table records under 55,000 clones, about 78% of them present only once. The starting material was PBMCs, obtained before any cancer treatment. The receptors derive from a woman aged 35-75 years with stage II lung adenocarcinoma. Each CDR3 is given with its conserved first and last residue. Each record gives: CDR3 protein, CDR3 DNA, J gene, V gene, D gene, clone size. A D gene is named only where the DNA matches it firmly. The size field is filled for only some rows; it gives once, few, many or a size class.

CDR3aa: CASSPQGDNQPQHF; CDR3nt: TGTGCCAGCTCACCCCAGGGCGACAATCAGCCCCAGCATTTT; j_gene: TRBJ1-5; v_gene: TRBV18; d_gene: .; abundance: once
CDR3aa: CASSVVEPPALVRQGSPLHF; CDR3nt: TGTGCCAGCAGCGTAGTAGAGCCCCCCGCCTTAGTTAGACAGGGTTCACCCCTCCACTTT; j_gene: TRBJ1-6; v_gene: TRBV9; d_gene: TRBD1; abundance: .
CDR3aa: CASSSGAGNTEAFF; CDR3nt: TGTGCCAGCAGCTCAGGAGCGGGGAACACTGAAGCTTTCTTT; j_gene: TRBJ1-1; v_gene: TRBV7-8; d_gene: .; abundance: .
CDR3aa: CASSPTGQTGELFF; CDR3nt: TGTGCCAGCTCACCAACAGGGCAAACCGGGGAGCTGTTTTTT; j_gene: TRBJ2-2; v_gene: TRBV18; d_gene: .; abundance: .
CDR3aa: CASRHTGTGKNTEAFF; CDR3nt: TGTGCCAGCCGACATACCGGGACAGGTAAGAACACTGAAGCTTTCTTT; j_gene: TRBJ1-1; v_gene: TRBV28; d_gene: TRBD1; abundance: .
CDR3aa: CASSQFQGSYNSPLHF; CDR3nt: TGTGCCAGCAGCCAATTCCAGGGGAGCTATAATTCACCCCTCCACTTT; j_gene: TRBJ1-6; v_gene: TRBV14; d_gene: .; abundance: .
CDR3aa: CASRRGGGLQETQYF; CDR3nt: TGTGCCAGCAGGAGGGGCGGGGGACTCCAAGAGACCCAGTACTTC; j_gene: TRBJ2-5; v_gene: TRBV6-5; d_gene: TRBD2; abundance: .
CDR3aa: CASSLAGRDTEAFF; CDR3nt: TGTGCCAGCAGCTTAGCCGGACGAGACACTGAAGCTTTCTTT; j_gene: TRBJ1-1; v_gene: TRBV7-8; d_gene: .; abundance: .
CDR3aa: CASSRDYTEAFF; CDR3nt: TGTGCCAGCAGCCGAGACTACACTGAAGCTTTCTTT; j_gene: TRBJ1-1; v_gene: TRBV7-9; d_gene: .; abundance: .
CDR3aa: CASSLWGGSYNEQFF; CDR3nt: TGTGCCAGCAGCTTATGGGGGGGATCCTACAATGAGCAGTTCTTC; j_gene: TRBJ2-1; v_gene: TRBV11-2; d_gene: TRBD2; abundance: .
CDR3aa: CASSGTTEAFF; CDR3nt: TGTGCCAGCAGTGGGACTACTGAAGCTTTCTTT; j_gene: TRBJ1-1; v_gene: TRBV6-1; d_gene: .; abundance: .
CDR3aa: CASSLTRQGGPQYF; CDR3nt: TGTGCCAGCAGCTTAACTAGACAGGGGGGCCCGCAGTACTTC; j_gene: TRBJ2-7; v_gene: TRBV11-2; d_gene: TRBD1; abundance: .
CDR3aa: CASSVGGDTDTQYF; CDR3nt: TGTGCCAGCTCCGTTGGCGGGGACACAGATACGCAGTATTTT; j_gene: TRBJ2-3; v_gene: TRBV6-6; d_gene: .; abundance: .
CDR3aa: CASSSTGSYEQYF; CDR3nt: TGTGCCAGCAGCTCGACAGGGAGCTACGAGCAGTACTTC; j_gene: TRBJ2-7; v_gene: TRBV28; d_gene: TRBD1; abundance: .
CDR3aa: CAWSPPGSGVVNEQFF; CDR3nt: TGTGCCTGGAGTCCCCCTGGTAGCGGGGTGGTGAATGAGCAGTTCTTC; j_gene: TRBJ2-1; v_gene: TRBV30; d_gene: TRBD2; abundance: .
CDR3aa: CASSQEEATWANVLTF; CDR3nt: TGTGCCAGCAGCCAAGAAGAGGCTACTTGGGCCAACGTCCTGACTTTC; j_gene: TRBJ2-6; v_gene: TRBV4-2; d_gene: .; abundance: .
CDR3aa: CASSLAGLSNQPQHF; CDR3nt: TGTGCCAGCAGCTTGGCCGGCCTTAGCAATCAGCCCCAGCATTTT; j_gene: TRBJ1-5; v_gene: TRBV5-5; d_gene: .; abundance: .
CDR3aa: CASSKDSSTDTQYF; CDR3nt: TGCGCCAGCAGTAAAGACAGCAGCACAGATACGCAGTATTTT; j_gene: TRBJ2-3; v_gene: TRBV4-1; d_gene: .; abundance: .
CDR3aa: CASSLSGDPGNQPQHF; CDR3nt: TGTGCCAGCAGCCTGTCAGGGGATCCAGGCAATCAGCCCCAGCATTTT; j_gene: TRBJ1-5; v_gene: TRBV9; d_gene: .; abundance: .
CDR3aa: CASSLDRERSPLHF; CDR3nt: TGTGCCAGCAGCTTAGACCGGGAACGGTCACCCCTCCACTTT; j_gene: TRBJ1-6; v_gene: TRBV7-2; d_gene: .; abundance: once
CDR3aa: CASSYYGGEAFF; CDR3nt: TGTGCCAGCAGTTATTACGGGGGTGAAGCTTTCTTT; j_gene: TRBJ1-1; v_gene: TRBV6-5; d_gene: .; abundance: once
CDR3aa: CASSLDIAGGQNEQFF; CDR3nt: TGTGCCAGCAGCTTAGATATAGCGGGGGGGCAGAATGAGCAGTTCTTC; j_gene: TRBJ2-1; v_gene: TRBV11-2; d_gene: TRBD2; abundance: .
CDR3aa: CASSALDSSTGNTEAFF; CDR3nt: TGTGCCAGCAGTGCGTTGGACTCCTCTACGGGAAACACTGAAGCTTTCTTT; j_gene: TRBJ1-1; v_gene: TRBV25-1; d_gene: .; abundance: .